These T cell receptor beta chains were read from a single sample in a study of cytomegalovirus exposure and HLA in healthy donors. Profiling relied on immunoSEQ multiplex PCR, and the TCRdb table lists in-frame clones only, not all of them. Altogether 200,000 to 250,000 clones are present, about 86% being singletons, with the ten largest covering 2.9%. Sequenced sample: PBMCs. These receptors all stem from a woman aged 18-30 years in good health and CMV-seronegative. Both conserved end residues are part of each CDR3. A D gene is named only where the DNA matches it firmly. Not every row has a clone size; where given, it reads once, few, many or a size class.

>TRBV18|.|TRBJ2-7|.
TGTGCCAGCTCACCAGCGGGACCTGGGCCCTACGAGCAGTACTTC
CASSPAGPGPYEQYF
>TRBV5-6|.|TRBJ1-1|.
TGTGCCACCGGACAGCTGAACACTGAAGCTTTCTTT
CATGQLNTEAFF
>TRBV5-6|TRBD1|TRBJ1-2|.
TGTGCCAGCAGCCGTGGACAGGGTCGGTATGGCTACACCTTC
CASSRGQGRYGYTF
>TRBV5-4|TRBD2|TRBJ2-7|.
TGTGCCAGCAGCGTGGGCTACGAGGGACTAGCGGGAGAGCAGTACTTC
CASSVGYEGLAGEQYF
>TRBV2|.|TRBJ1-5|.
TGTGCCAGCAATTGGGGCAGAAATCAGCCCCAGCATTTT
CASNWGRNQPQHF
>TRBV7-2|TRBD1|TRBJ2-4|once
TGTGCCAGCAGCTCCCGGACAGGGGGCTCCATTCAGTACTTC
CASSSRTGGSIQYF
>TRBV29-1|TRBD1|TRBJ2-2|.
TGCAGCGTTCCAGGGGGTTTTGCCGGGGAGCTGTTTTTT
CSVPGGFAGELFF
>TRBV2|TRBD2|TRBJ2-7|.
TGTGCCAGCAGTGAAGCGGGCGGGGGAGAGCAGTACTTC
CASSEAGGGEQYF
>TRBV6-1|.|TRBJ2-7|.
TGTGCCAGCACCGTAGAGACTCCCCTCGAGCAGTACTTC
CASTVETPLEQYF
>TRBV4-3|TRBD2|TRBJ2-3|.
TGCGCCAGCAGCCAAGATCCCGCTAGCGGGCCCTTAGATACGCAGTATTTT
CASSQDPASGPLDTQYF
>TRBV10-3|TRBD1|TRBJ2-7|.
TGTGCCATCAGTGAGGGGACAGGGAGCTCCTACGAGCAGTACTTC
CAISEGTGSSYEQYF
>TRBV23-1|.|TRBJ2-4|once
TGCGCCAGCAGTCAAGGGGGCGTAGCCAAAAACATTCAGTACTTC
CASSQGGVAKNIQYF
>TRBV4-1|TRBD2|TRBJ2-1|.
TGCGCCAGCAGCCATCGAGCATTGAAACTAGCGGGAGAATTGAATGAGCAGTTCTTC
CASSHRALKLAGELNEQFF
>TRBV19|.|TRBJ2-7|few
TGTGCCAGTAGTATTTCCCCGACACCCGACTACGAGCAGTACTTC
CASSISPTPDYEQYF
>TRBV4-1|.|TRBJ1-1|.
TGCGCCAGCAGCCAGGGGACCGGGAGAGCTTTCTTT
CASSQGTGRAFF
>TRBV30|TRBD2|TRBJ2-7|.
TGTGCCTGGAGCGGGGGACTAGCGGGAGCCTACGAGCAGTACTTC
CAWSGGLAGAYEQYF
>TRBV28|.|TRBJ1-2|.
TGTGCCAGCACCAAGGCCCCTTCAGGGTGGAATGGCTACACCTTC
CASTKAPSGWNGYTF
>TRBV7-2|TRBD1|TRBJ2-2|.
TGTGCCAGCAGCCTACAGGGGGCCGGCACCGGGGAGCTGTTTTTT
CASSLQGAGTGELFF
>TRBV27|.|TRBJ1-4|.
TGTGCCAGCAGCTTAAGACAGGTGGGGGAAAAACTGTTTTTT
CASSLRQVGEKLFF
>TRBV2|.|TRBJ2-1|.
TGTGCCAGCAGTGTAGGCACCTTCCGGCGGAATGAGCAGTTCTTC
CASSVGTFRRNEQFF
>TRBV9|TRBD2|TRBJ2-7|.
TGTGCCAGCAGCGCCGGATTGGGGGGACTAGCGGGGGGAGCCTACGAGCAGTACTTC
CASSAGLGGLAGGAYEQYF
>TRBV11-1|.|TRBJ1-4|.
TGTGCCAGCAGCGACGGACAGTCAGCAACTAATGAAAAACTGTTTTTT
CASSDGQSATNEKLFF
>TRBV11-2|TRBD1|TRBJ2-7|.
TGTGCCAGCAGTTCCACAGGGGGCAGGCATTTTGAGCAGTACTTC
CASSSTGGRHFEQYF
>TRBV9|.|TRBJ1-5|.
TGTGCCAGCAGCGTAGGGGGGCTATTGAATCAGCCCCAGCATTTT
CASSVGGLLNQPQHF
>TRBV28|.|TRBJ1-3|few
TGTGCCAGCAGTCTGAGGAACACCATATATTTT
CASSLRNTIYF
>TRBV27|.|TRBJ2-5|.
TGTGCCAGCAGTTTCCCCCTCGAGACCCAGTACTTC
CASSFPLETQYF
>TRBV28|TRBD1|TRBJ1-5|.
TGTGCCAGCAGTCCAGGGACCGGACAGGCTAATCAGCCCCAGCATTTT
CASSPGTGQANQPQHF
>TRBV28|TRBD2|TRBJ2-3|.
TGTGCCAGCAGTTTCATCGGGAGGCCAGATACGCAGTATTTT
CASSFIGRPDTQYF
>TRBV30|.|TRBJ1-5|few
TGTGCCTGGTTTAGGAGGCAGCCCCAGCATTTT
CAWFRRQPQHF
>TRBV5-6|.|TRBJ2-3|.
TGTGCCAGCAGCTACAGACTAGTGCCTAGCACAGATACGCAGTATTTT
CASSYRLVPSTDTQYF
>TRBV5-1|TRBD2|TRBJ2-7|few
TGCGCCAGCAGCTTGGAAGCGGGGTACGAGCAGTACTTC
CASSLEAGYEQYF